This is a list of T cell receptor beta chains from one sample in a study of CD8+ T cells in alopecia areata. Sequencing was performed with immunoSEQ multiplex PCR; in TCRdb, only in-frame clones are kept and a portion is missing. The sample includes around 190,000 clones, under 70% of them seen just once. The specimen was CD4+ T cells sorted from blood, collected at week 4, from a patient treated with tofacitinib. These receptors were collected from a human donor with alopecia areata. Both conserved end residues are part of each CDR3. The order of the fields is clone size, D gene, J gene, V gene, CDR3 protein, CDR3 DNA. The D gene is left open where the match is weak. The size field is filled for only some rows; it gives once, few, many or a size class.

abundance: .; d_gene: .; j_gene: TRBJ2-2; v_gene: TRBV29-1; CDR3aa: CSVVRTGVTGELFF; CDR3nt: TGCAGCGTCGTGCGTACGGGGGTCACCGGGGAGCTGTTTTTT
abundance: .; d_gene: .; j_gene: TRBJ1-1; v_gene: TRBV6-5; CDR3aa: CATKTVNTEAFF; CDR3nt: TGTGCCACCAAAACAGTGAACACTGAAGCTTTCTTT
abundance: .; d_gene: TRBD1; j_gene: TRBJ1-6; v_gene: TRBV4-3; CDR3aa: CASSRDRSSYNSPLHF; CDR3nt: TGCGCCAGCAGCCGGGACAGGAGCTCCTATAATTCACCCCTCCACTTT
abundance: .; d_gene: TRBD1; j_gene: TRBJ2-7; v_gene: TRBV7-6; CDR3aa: CASSRQGAAEQYF; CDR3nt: TGTGCCAGCAGCCGACAGGGTGCGGCGGAGCAGTACTTC
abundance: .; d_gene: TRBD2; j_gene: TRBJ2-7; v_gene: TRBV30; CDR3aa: CAWSSGTSGPSYEQYF; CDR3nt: TGTGCCTGGTCCTCCGGGACTAGCGGCCCTTCCTACGAGCAGTACTTC
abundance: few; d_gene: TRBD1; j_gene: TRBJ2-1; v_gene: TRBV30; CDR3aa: CAWSVDRNEQFF; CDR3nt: TGTGCCTGGAGTGTGGACAGGAATGAGCAGTTCTTC
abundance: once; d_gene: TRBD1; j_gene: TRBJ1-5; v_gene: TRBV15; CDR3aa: CAIGQDPNQPQHF; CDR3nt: TGTGCCATCGGACAGGACCCCAATCAGCCCCAGCATTTT
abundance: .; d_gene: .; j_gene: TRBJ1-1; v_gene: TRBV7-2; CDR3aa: CASSLVENTEAFF; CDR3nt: TGTGCCAGCAGCTTAGTAGAGAACACTGAAGCTTTCTTT
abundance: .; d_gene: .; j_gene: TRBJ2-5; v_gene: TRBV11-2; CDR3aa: CASSLGLPETQYF; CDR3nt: TGTGCCAGCAGCCTAGGACTCCCAGAGACCCAGTACTTC
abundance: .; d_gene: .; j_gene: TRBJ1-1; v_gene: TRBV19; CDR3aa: CASTPDGGSKAFF; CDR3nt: TGTGCCAGTACCCCGGACGGAGGATCTAAAGCTTTCTTT
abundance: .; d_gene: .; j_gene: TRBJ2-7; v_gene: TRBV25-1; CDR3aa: CASSASGDWGYEQYF; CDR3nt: TGTGCCAGCAGTGCCTCCGGGGACTGGGGATACGAGCAGTACTTC
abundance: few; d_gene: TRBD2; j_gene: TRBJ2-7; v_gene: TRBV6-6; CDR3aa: CASSLGTSEQYF; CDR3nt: TGTGCCAGCAGTTTGGGGACTAGCGAGCAGTACTTC
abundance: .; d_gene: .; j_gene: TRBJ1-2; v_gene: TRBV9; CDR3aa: CASSAVPGQYGYTF; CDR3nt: TGTGCCAGCAGCGCGGTCCCAGGACAATATGGCTACACCTTC
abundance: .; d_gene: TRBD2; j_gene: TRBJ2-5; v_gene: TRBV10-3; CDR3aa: CAISGAGTRTETQYF; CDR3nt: TGTGCCATCAGTGGGGCCGGGACTAGGACCGAGACCCAGTACTTC
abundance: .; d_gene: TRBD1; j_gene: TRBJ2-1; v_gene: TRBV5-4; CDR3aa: CASSSGTGLHNEQFF; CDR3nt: TGTGCCAGCAGCTCCGGGACAGGGCTCCACAATGAGCAGTTCTTC
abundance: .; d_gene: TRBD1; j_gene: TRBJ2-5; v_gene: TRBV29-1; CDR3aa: CSVGQGKETQYF; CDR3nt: TGCAGCGTCGGACAGGGGAAGGAGACCCAGTACTTC
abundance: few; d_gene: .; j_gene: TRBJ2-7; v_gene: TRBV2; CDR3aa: CASSVAYEQYF; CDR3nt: TGTGCCAGCAGTGTTGCGTACGAGCAGTACTTC
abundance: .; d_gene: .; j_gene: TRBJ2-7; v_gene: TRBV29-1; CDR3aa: CSVAAGVNEQYF; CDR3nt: TGCAGCGTTGCCGCAGGGGTCAACGAGCAGTACTTC
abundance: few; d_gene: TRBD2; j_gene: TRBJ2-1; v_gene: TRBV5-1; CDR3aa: CASSYLAGGPMNEQFF; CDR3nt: TGCGCCAGCAGCTACCTGGCGGGGGGGCCAATGAATGAGCAGTTCTTC
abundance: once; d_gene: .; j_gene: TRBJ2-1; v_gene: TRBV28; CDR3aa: CASSLPLGGPYNEQFF; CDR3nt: TGTGCCAGCAGTTTACCCCTCGGGGGGCCCTACAATGAGCAGTTCTTC
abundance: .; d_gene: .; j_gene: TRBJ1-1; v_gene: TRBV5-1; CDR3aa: CASSLRRGDTEAFF; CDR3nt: TGCGCCAGCAGCTTGCGTAGGGGCGACACTGAAGCTTTCTTT
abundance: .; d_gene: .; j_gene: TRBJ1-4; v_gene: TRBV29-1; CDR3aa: CSVEVGTSTNEKLFF; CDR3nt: TGCAGCGTTGAAGTCGGGACATCAACTAATGAAAAACTGTTTTTT
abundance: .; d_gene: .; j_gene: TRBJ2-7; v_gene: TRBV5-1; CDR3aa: CASSLGTGSSYEQYF; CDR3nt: TGCGCCAGCAGCTTGGGGACGGGGAGCTCCTACGAGCAGTACTTC
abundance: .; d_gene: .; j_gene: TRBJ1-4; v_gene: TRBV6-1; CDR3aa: CASSEWREKLFF; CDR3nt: TGTGCCAGCAGTGAATGGCGAGAAAAACTGTTTTTT
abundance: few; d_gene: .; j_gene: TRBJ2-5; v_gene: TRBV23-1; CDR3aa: CASSQYIYPRGRETQYF; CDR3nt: TGCGCCAGCAGTCAATATATATACCCCCGGGGCAGAGAGACCCAGTACTTC
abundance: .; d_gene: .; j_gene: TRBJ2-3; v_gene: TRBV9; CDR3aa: CASSVEGSTDTQYF; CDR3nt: TGTGCCAGCAGCGTAGAAGGGAGCACAGATACGCAGTATTTT
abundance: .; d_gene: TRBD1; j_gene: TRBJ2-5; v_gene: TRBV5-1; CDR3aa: CASSPGQGPQETQYF; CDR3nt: TGCGCCAGCAGCCCGGGACAGGGTCCTCAAGAGACCCAGTACTTC